These 10 T cell receptor beta chains were all obtained from the same sample, sequenced in a study of identifying expanded T cells in peripheral blood. Profiled with immunoSEQ multiplex PCR; TCRdb holds only in-frame clones, not every one. The sample lists about 80,000 clones; roughly 84% were seen once. The specimen was blood. All receptors come from a person between 18 and 75 years old in good health.

This chain joins TRBV14 and TRBJ1-1; no clear D gene. Germline V gene data show CDR1 as SGHDN and CDR2 as FVKESK. V dropped 8 bases and J dropped 1 base, with 14 bases sitting between them. The CDR3 spans 14 residues. In nucleotides, the CDR3 is TGTGCCAGCCAAGATCCGGACGGGAACACTGAAGCTTTCTTT. Translating gives CASQDPDGNTEAFF.

This rearrangement joins TRBV15 to TRBJ2-1; D gene unclear. Germline V gene sequence: CDR1 LNHNV, CDR2 YYDKDF (reference sequence). CDR3 length: 15 amino acids. With 1 base removed from V and 6 bases from J, the gap between germline ends came to 13 bases. The CDR3 DNA follows: TGTGCCACCAGCAGAGTAGGTGAGGCTGGCAATGAGCAGTTCTTC. It encodes CATSRVGEAGNEQFF.

This chain links TRBV15 with TRBJ1-1; no definite D call. Germline lookup yields CDR1 LNHNV and CDR2 YYDKDF (reference sequence). This CDR3 spans 13 amino acids. V lost 0 bases, J lost 7 bases, and 9 bases lay in between. CDR3 coding DNA: TGTGCCACCAGCAGAGATCTAGGGCTTGAAGCTTTCTTT. Translating it yields CATSRDLGLEAFF.

The chain couples TRBV7-9 to TRBJ2-7, with a weak D call TRBD1 (6 bases). Between the trimmed V and J ends, which lost 3 bases and 3 bases, there was a span of 15 bases. The germline V gene has CDR1 SEHNR and CDR2 FQNEAQ (reference sequence). This CDR3 is 15 amino acids long. CDR3 loop: CASSFATGQSYEQYF. CDR3 nucleotide sequence: TGTGCCAGCAGCTTTGCAACAGGGCAAAGCTACGAGCAGTACTTC. Based on the CDR3 plus reference TRBV7-9 and TRBJ2-7, the full variable domain is DTGVSQNPRHKITKRGQNVTFRCDPISEHNRLYWYRQTLGQGPEFLTYFQNEAQLEKSRLLSDRFSAERPKGSFSTLEIQRTEQGDSAMYLCASSFATGQSYEQYFGPGTRLTVT.

This chain links TRBV5-4 with TRBJ2-4, with 7 bases that match TRBD1. Germline V gene data show CDR1 as SGHNT and CDR2 as YYREEE (reference sequence). CDR3 length equals 14 residues. The V gene end was trimmed by 5 bases and the J gene end by 2 bases; junction bases not matched to a gene: 4. The CDR3 sequence is CASSIQGTKNIQYF. The CDR3, as DNA: TGTGCCAGCAGTATACAGGGGACCAAAAACATTCAGTACTTC.

The chain links TRBV21-1 to TRBJ1-1. TRBV21-1 is noted as a pseudogene. The CDR3 has 16 residues. The CDR3 region is CASSKERGELNTEAFF. DNA of the CDR3: TGTGCCAGCAGCAAAGAGCGGGGGGAATTGAACACTGAAGCTTTCTTT.

CDR3 in DNA: TGTGCCAGTAGTACATACTTCTCTGGAAACACCATATATTTT. Amino acids: CASSTYFSGNTIYF. The rearrangement uses TRBV19 and TRBJ1-3; D uncertain. The ends were cut back, 4 bases at V and 0 bases at J, with 7 bases in the middle. This CDR3 contains 14 residues. CDR1 LNHDA and CDR2 SQIVND come from the germline V gene (reference sequence).

V is TRBV7-8 and J is TRBJ2-1, with a possible D match to TRBD1 (6 bases). Germline values: CDR1 SGHVS, CDR2 FQNEAQ. The CDR3 totals 12 residues. Deletions cut 1 base from V and 10 bases from J, with 8 bases between. The CDR3 protein is CASSLGGTEQFF. In DNA form, the CDR3 reads TGTGCCAGCAGCTTAGGGGGGACAGAGCAGTTCTTC.

This clone was seen more than once but under ten times. The chain recombines TRBV6-4 with TRBJ1-1; the D gene is possibly TRBD1 (5 bases). Germline-derived CDR1 and CDR2 are MRHNA and SNTAGT. Trimming left V 5 bases short and J 1 base short, with 8 bases between. The CDR3 totals 13 residues. The CDR3 DNA follows: TGTGCCAGCAGTTTCGACAGGAACACTGAAGCTTTCTTT. Its translation is CASSFDRNTEAFF.

The V and J genes are TRBV5-1 and TRBJ2-3, with D unclear. The CDR3 totals 15 residues. Germline-derived CDR1 and CDR2 are SGHRS and YFSETQ. Trimming took 2 bases from V and 0 from J, leaving 10 bases between them. CDR3 nucleotides: TGCGCCAGCAGCTTTATGAGCCCTAGCACAGATACGCAGTATTTT. Encoded protein: CASSFMSPSTDTQYF.